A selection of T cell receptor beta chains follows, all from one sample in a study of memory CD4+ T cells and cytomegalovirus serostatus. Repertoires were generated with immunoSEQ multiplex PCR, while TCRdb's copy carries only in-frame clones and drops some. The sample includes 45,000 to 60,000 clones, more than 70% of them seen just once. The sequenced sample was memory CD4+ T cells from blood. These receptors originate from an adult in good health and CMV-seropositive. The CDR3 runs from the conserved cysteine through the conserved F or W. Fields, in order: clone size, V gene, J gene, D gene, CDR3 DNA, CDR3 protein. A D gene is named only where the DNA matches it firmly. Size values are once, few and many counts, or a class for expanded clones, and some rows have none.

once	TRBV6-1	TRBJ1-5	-	TGTGCCAGCAGTGAAGCGCTACGGGGATATAGCAATCAGCCCCAGCATTTT	CASSEALRGYSNQPQHF
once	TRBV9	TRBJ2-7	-	TGTGCCAGCAGCGTAGATGCAGACCCCTACGAGCAGTACTTC	CASSVDADPYEQYF
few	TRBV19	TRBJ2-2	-	TGTGCCAGCAGGACTGTGCTAACCGGGGAGCTGTTTTTT	CASRTVLTGELFF
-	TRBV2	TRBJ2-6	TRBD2	TGTGCCAGCAGTGAGGGACTAGCGGGGAGTGGGGCCAACGTCCTGACTTTC	CASSEGLAGSGANVLTF
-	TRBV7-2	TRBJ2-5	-	TGTGCCAGCAGCAGAAGGGGTCTGAGGGCCCAGTACTTC	CASSRRGLRAQYF
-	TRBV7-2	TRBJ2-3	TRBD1	TGTGCCAGCAGCCCCGGAGGACAGGGGAATACGCAGTATTTT	CASSPGGQGNTQYF
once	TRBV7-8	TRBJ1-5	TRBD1	TGTGCCAGCAGCTTAGCGCCAGGGGGCGGGGGTCAGCCCCAGCATTTT	CASSLAPGGGGQPQHF
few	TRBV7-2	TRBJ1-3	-	TGTGCCAGCAACTGGGGGGGAGGCGCTGGAAACACCATATATTTT	CASNWGGGAGNTIYF
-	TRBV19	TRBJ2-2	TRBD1	TGTGCCAGTAGTACTCTTGGGAGACAGGGGGGCGGGGAGCTGTTTTTT	CASSTLGRQGGGELFF
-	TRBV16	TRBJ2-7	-	TGTGCCAGCAGCCAACTAGGGCAGTCCTACGAGCAGTACTTC	CASSQLGQSYEQYF
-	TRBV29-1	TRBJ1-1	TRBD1	TGCAGCGTTGGGACAGGGATGAACACTGAAGCTTTCTTT	CSVGTGMNTEAFF
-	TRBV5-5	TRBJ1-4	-	TGTGCCAGCAGCTTGGCCAAGGGACTAGCTAATGAAAAACTGTTTTTT	CASSLAKGLANEKLFF
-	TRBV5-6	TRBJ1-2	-	TGTGCCAGCAGCTTAGGTAGCGTAGTTGGCTACACCTTC	CASSLGSVVGYTF
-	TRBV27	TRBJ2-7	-	TGTGCCAGCAGTTTGTTCAGGGCGGGGGAGCAGTACTTC	CASSLFRAGEQYF
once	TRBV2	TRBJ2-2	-	TGTGCCAGCAGAAGAATGGGAAGCGCGAACACCGGGGAGCTGTTTTTT	CASRRMGSANTGELFF
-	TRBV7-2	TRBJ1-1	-	TGTGCCAGCAGCTTACCGGGGGCGCGCACTGAAGCTTTCTTT	CASSLPGARTEAFF
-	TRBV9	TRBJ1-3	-	TGTGCCAGCAGCGTAGGGGGTGACTCTGGAAACACCATATATTTT	CASSVGGDSGNTIYF
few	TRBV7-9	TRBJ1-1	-	TGTGCCAGCAGCTTTTCGGGAACTGAAGCTTTCTTT	CASSFSGTEAFF
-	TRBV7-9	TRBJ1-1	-	TGTGCCAGCAGCTTAGCGTCAGTAGAGAACACTGAAGCTTTCTTT	CASSLASVENTEAFF
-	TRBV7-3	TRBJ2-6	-	TGTGCCAGCAGCTTAATGGCAGGGGCTGGGGCCAACGTCCTGACTTTC	CASSLMAGAGANVLTF
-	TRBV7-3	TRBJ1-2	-	TGTGCCAGCAGGGAATCGGAGAGCGCGGGGACATATGGCTACACCTTC	CASRESESAGTYGYTF
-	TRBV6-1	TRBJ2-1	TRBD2	TGTGCCACTACGGGGCGGGGGGCCCACAATGAGCAGTTCTTC	CATTGRGAHNEQFF
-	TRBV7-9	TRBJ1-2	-	TGTGCCAGCAGCTTAGCCGTAGATGGGAGCGGCTACACCTTC	CASSLAVDGSGYTF
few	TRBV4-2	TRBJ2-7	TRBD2	TGTGCCAGCAGCCAAGCAGCTAGCGGGAGTTACGAGCAGTACTTC	CASSQAASGSYEQYF
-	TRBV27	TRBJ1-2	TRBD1	TGTGCCAGCAGTCGAACCGGGACAGTTGAATATGGCTACACCTTC	CASSRTGTVEYGYTF
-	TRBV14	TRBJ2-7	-	TGTGCCAGCAGCCCCGGGACCCTTTCCTACGAGCAGTACTTC	CASSPGTLSYEQYF
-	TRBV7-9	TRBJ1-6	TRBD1	TGTGCCAGCAGCAAACGACAGGGGGCAGATAATTCACCCCTCCACTTT	CASSKRQGADNSPLHF
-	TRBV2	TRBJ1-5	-	TGTGCCAGCAGTGAAGCCTTGGCCCTTTCAGCCCAGCATTTT	CASSEALALSAQHF
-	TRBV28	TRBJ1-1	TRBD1	TGTGCCAGCAGGAGAACAGGGGGGAGCGGGACTGAAGCTTTCTTT	CASRRTGGSGTEAFF
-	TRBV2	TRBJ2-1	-	TGTGCCAGCAGAGAAGTGGGACTCCGTACGAGCTCCTACAATGAGCAGTTCTTC	CASREVGLRTSSYNEQFF
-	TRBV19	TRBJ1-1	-	TGTGCCAGTAGGGCACAGGGTGGGGGGACTGAAGCTTTCTTT	CASRAQGGGTEAFF
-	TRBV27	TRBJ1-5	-	TGTGCCAGCACCCCAGTTGGGGAGGGCAATCAGCCCCAGCATTTT	CASTPVGEGNQPQHF
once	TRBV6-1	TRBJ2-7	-	TGTGCCAGCAAGGCCTTCAGCTCCTACGAGCAGTACTTC	CASKAFSSYEQYF
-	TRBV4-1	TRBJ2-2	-	TGCGCCAGCAGCCAAGGAGCCCTAGCTAGGGGGAACACCGGGGAGCTGTTTTTT	CASSQGALARGNTGELFF
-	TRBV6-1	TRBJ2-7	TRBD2	TGTGCCAGCACCTCCGGACTAGCGGGAGGCTACGAGCAGTACTTC	CASTSGLAGGYEQYF
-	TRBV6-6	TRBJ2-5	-	TGTGCCAGCAGTTACTCGGGCTCTAGGGCGGAGACCCAGTACTTC	CASSYSGSRAETQYF
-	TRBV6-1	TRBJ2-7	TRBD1	TGTGCCAGCAGCATGTCCACGGGACAGGGGTACGAGCAGTACTTC	CASSMSTGQGYEQYF
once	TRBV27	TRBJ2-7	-	TGTGCCAGCAGTTTAGTGCAGGGTTACGAGCAGTACTTC	CASSLVQGYEQYF
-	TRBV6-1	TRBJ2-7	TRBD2	TGTGCCAGCAGTAACGGACTAGCGGGAGGCTACGAGCAGTACTTC	CASSNGLAGGYEQYF
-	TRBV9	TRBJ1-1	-	TGTGCCAGCAGCATCCGATCAGGGGCGAACACTGAAGCTTTCTTT	CASSIRSGANTEAFF
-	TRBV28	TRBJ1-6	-	TGTGCCAGCAGTTCGGGGCTGGGATATAATTCACCCCTCCACTTT	CASSSGLGYNSPLHF
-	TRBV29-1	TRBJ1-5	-	TGCAGCGTTGGGTACAGCTTTAATCAGCCCCAGCATTTT	CSVGYSFNQPQHF
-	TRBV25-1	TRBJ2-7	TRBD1	TGTGCCAGCAGTGAAAGGACAGGGTCTTACGAGCAGTACTTC	CASSERTGSYEQYF
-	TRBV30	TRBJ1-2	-	TGTGCCTGGACAAACGGGGGGTATGGCTACACCTTC	CAWTNGGYGYTF
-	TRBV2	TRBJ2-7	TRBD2	TGTGCCAGCACATTAGCGGGTCACGGGGGCGAGCAGTACTTC	CASTLAGHGGEQYF
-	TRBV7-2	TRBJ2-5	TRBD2	TGTGCCAGCAGCAAGCGGGGGGGCCCAAGAGAGACCCAGTACTTC	CASSKRGGPRETQYF
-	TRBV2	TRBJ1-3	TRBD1	TGTGCCAGCAGAACCAGGGGGACTACTGGAAACACCATATATTTT	CASRTRGTTGNTIYF
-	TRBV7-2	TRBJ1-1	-	TGTGCCAGCAGCTTAGCTACTGGGGGGGGCGCCGGAGCTTTCTTT	CASSLATGGGAGAFF
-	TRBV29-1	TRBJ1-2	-	TGCAGCGTTGGTGGGGCGGGGGACTATGGCTACACCTTC	CSVGGAGDYGYTF